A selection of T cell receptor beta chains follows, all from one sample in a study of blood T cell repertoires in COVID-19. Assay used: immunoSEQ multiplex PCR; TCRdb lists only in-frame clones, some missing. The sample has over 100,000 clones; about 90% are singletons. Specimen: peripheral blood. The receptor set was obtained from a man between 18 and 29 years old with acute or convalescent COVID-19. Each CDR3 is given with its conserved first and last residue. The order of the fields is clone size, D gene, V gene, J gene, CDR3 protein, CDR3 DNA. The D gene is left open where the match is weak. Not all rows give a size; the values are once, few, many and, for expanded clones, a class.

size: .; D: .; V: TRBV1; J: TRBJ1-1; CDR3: CTSSQGTVNTEAFF; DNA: TGCACCAGCAGCCAGGGTACAGTGAACACTGAAGCTTTCTTT
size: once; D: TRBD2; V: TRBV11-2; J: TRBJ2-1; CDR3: CASSSRVGFGGLGFHEQFF; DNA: TGTGCCAGCAGCTCAAGAGTGGGATTCGGTGGACTAGGATTCCATGAGCAGTTCTTC
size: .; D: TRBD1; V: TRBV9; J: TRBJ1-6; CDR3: CASSPYYGTGTHSPLHF; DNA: TGTGCCAGCAGCCCTTATTACGGGACAGGGACGCATTCACCCCTCCACTTT
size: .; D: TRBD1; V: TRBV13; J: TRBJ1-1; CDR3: CASSLALNMDRGSEAFF; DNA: TGTGCCAGCAGCTTAGCCCTAAATATGGACAGGGGGAGTGAAGCTTTCTTT
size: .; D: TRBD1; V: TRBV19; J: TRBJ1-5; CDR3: CASRPTGDSNQPQHF; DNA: TGTGCCAGTAGGCCGACAGGGGATAGCAATCAGCCCCAGCATTTT
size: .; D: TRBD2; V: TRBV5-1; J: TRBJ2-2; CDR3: CASSLPWREGLDKAGELFF; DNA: TGCGCCAGCAGCTTGCCTTGGCGGGAGGGCCTAGATAAGGCCGGGGAGCTGTTTTTT
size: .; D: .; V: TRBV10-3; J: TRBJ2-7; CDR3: CATSSTVEQYF; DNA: TGTGCCACCTCATCGACTGTAGAGCAGTACTTC
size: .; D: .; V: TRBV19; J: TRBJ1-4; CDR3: CASSIPGLATNEKLFF; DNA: TGTGCCAGTAGTATCCCGGGATTGGCAACTAATGAAAAACTGTTTTTT
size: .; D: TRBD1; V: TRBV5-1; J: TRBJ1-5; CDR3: CASSPGTGGTNQPQHF; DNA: TGCGCCAGCAGTCCCGGGACAGGGGGGACCAATCAGCCCCAGCATTTT
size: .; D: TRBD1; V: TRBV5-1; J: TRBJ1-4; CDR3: CASSKTGTGGKKLFF; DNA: TGCGCCAGCAGCAAAACCGGGACAGGGGGCAAAAAACTGTTTTTT
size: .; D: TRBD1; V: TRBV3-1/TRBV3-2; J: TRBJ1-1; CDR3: CASSQGAGGNSEAFF; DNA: TGTGCCAGCAGCCAAGGGGCAGGGGGCAACTCTGAAGCTTTCTTT
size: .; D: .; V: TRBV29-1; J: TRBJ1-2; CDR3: CSVQANYGYTF; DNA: TGCAGCGTACAGGCTAACTATGGCTACACCTTC
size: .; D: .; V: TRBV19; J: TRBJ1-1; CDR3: CASGNGQTNTEAFF; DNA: TGTGCCAGTGGAAACGGACAGACGAACACTGAAGCTTTCTTT
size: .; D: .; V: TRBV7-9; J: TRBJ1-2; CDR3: CASSRPGVADGYTF; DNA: TGTGCCAGCAGCCGGCCGGGTGTAGCGGATGGCTACACCTTC
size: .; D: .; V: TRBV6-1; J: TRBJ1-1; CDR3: CASSEEAYSTEAFF; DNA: TGTGCCAGCAGTGAAGAGGCGTACAGCACTGAAGCTTTCTTT
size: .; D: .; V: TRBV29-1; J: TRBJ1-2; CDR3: CSVSGYNGYTF; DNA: TGCAGCGTTTCAGGGTACAATGGCTACACCTTC
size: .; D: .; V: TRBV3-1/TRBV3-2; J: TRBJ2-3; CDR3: CASSQVDSATDTQYF; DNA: TGTGCCAGCAGCCAAGTTGACTCCGCTACAGATACGCAGTATTTT
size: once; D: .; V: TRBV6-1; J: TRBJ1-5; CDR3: CASSEAPTEQPQHF; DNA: TGTGCCAGCAGTGAAGCGCCGACAGAACAGCCCCAGCATTTT
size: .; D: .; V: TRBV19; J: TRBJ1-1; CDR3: CASSTNSRTGMNTEAFF; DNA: TGTGCCAGTAGTACCAATTCCAGGACTGGGATGAACACTGAAGCTTTCTTT
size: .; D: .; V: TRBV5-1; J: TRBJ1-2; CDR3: CASSFTSQGSYGYTF; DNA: TGCGCCAGCAGCTTTACAAGTCAGGGGTCCTATGGCTACACCTTC
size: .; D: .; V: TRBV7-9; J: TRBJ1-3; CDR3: CASSLADSGNTIYF; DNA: TGTGCCAGCAGCTTAGCTGACAGTGGAAACACCATATATTTT
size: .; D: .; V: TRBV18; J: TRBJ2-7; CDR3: CASSPPNSNSFTYEQYF; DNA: TGTGCCAGCTCACCCCCCAATAGCAACTCATTTACCTACGAGCAGTACTTC
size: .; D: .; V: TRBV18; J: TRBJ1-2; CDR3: CASSPPSEGGGYTF; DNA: TGTGCCAGCTCACCACCTTCTGAAGGGGGAGGCTACACCTTC
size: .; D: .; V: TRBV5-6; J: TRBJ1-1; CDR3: CASSSRGLGQNTEAFF; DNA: TGTGCCAGCAGCTCCAGGGGTTTGGGGCAGAACACTGAAGCTTTCTTT
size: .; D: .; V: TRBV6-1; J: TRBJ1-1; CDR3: CASSEGRVTEAFF; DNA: TGTGCCAGCAGTGAGGGCAGGGTCACTGAAGCTTTCTTT